A single sample is the source of the 20 T cell receptor beta chains below, sequenced in a study of CD8+CD57+ T cells in acquired aplastic anemia. Profiles of TCR beta VDJ and CDR3 were generated from a genomic DNA template. One entry per CDR3 protein results from TCRdb running MiXCR on the reads. The sample consists of some 98,000 distinct CDR3 sequences, 55% to 70% of them appearing once. Patients picked for sequencing had shown CD8+CD57+ cell expansion detected by flow cytometry. The sequenced sample consisted of sorted CD4+, CD8+, or CD8+CD57+ T cells (not recorded which) from PBMCs. Receptor source: a human donor with aplastic anemia.

The chain is built from TRBV29-1 and TRBJ1-6; no clear D. This CDR3 is built from 14 residues. Trimming took 6 bases from V and 5 from J, leaving 14 bases between them. Per the germline V gene, CDR1 is SQVTM and CDR2 is ANQGSEA. CDR3: CSVANDMDNSPLHF. CDR3 bases: TGCAGCGTCGCTAATGACATGGATAATTCACCCCTCCACTTT.

A few counts support this clonotype. This sequence joins TRBV24-1 and TRBJ1-2; no reliable D call. V was pared by 5 bases and J by 2 bases, with 14 bases between. The V gene's germline CDR1 is KGHDR and CDR2 SFDVKD. This CDR3 has 15 residues. The CDR3 is CATSGSPTENYGYTF. CDR3 coding DNA: TGTGCCACCAGTGGGTCACCTACAGAGAACTATGGCTACACCTTC.

This clonotype came up a few times. The chain uses TRBV20-1 and TRBJ1-5; D is possibly TRBD1 (6 bases). Deletions cut 6 bases from V and 0 bases from J, with 12 bases between. The CDR3 spans 14 residues. Germline assignment: CDR1 DFQATT and CDR2 SNEGSKA (reference sequence). This CDR3 reads CSAPGQNSNQPQHF. Here the CDR3 DNA reads TGCAGTGCCCCGGGACAAAATAGCAATCAGCCCCAGCATTTT.

The rearrangement joins TRBV12-3 or TRBV12-4 to TRBJ1-2, with a weak D call TRBD1 (6 bases). V lost 10 bases and J 7 bases, leaving 16 bases between the germline ends. CDR3 length: 12 residues. Here the CDR3 DNA reads TGTGCCACCCAGTTAGGGGGGCTTGGCTACACCTTC. The encoded protein is CATQLGGLGYTF.

The chain has TRBV7-8 and TRBJ2-7; D uncertain. CDR3 length: 12 residues. The germline V gene has CDR1 SGHVS and CDR2 FQNEAQ. V was pared by 3 bases and J by 2 bases, with 5 bases between. CDR3 in amino acids: CASSFTAYEQYF. The CDR3 DNA reads TGTGCCAGCAGCTTTACAGCCTACGAGCAGTACTTC. Full variable domain (remainder filled in from reference TRBV7-8 and TRBJ2-7): GAGVSQSPRYKVAKRGQDVALRCDPISGHVSLFWYQQALGQGPEFLTYFQNEAQLDKSGLPSDRFFAERPEGSVSTLKIQRTQQEDSAVYLCASSFTAYEQYFGPGTRLTVT.

This clonotype was seen a handful of times. This chain joins TRBV7-2 and TRBJ1-1, with D hard to call. The CDR3 spans 13 residues. The V and J ends lost 0 bases and 1 base respectively, with 3 bases between them. Germline V CDR1 and CDR2: SGHTA, FQGNSA. CDR3 protein: CASSLAQNTEAFF. The CDR3 DNA is TGTGCCAGCAGCTTAGCCCAGAACACTGAAGCTTTCTTT.

V gene TRBV29-1 combines with J gene TRBJ1-3, with D unresolved. The germline V and J ends were trimmed by 4 bases and 0 bases, with 7 bases remaining between them. CDR1 is SQVTM, CDR2 ANQGSEA, per germline. This CDR3 has 13 residues. CDR3 nucleotides: TGCAGCGTTGCCATGAGCTCTGGAAACACCATATATTTT. Protein: CSVAMSSGNTIYF. Using reference TRBV29-1 and TRBJ1-3 for the parts outside the CDR3, the full variable domain is SAVISQKPSRDICQRGTSLTIQCQVDSQVTMMFWYRQQPGQSLTLIATANQGSEATYESGFVIDKFPISRPNLTFSTLTVSNMSPEDSSIYLCSVAMSSGNTIYFGEGSWLTVV.

For the CDR3, the DNA is TGCAGTGCTAGAGATTTAGGCCAGGGGGGTCAGATGGGCGAGCAGTACTTC. It translates to CSARDLGQGGQMGEQYF. V gene TRBV20-1 combines with J gene TRBJ2-7, with D maybe TRBD1 (7 bases). The CDR3 sequence is 17 residues long. V was pared by 0 bases and J by 6 bases, with 24 bases between. Germline V gene data show CDR1 as DFQATT and CDR2 as SNEGSKA (reference sequence).

This chain uses TRBV7-2 with TRBJ2-3, with no clear D. CDR1 and CDR2 (germline): SGHTA, FQGNSA. The CDR3 contains 13 residues. V was pared by 5 bases and J by 1 base, with 7 bases between. Here the CDR3 reads CASSNVGTDTQYF. The DNA of the CDR3 is TGTGCCAGCAGCAACGTGGGCACAGATACGCAGTATTTT.

The V gene is TRBV6-1, the J gene TRBJ2-7; 9 bases are a match to TRBD1. This CDR3 comprises 15 residues. V lost 6 bases and J lost 3; bases outside the gene matches: 9. CDR1 and CDR2 from the germline V gene are MNHNS and SASEGT. CDR3 sequence reads: CASSHLGDRVYEQYF. The CDR3 DNA is TGTGCCAGCAGCCACTTGGGGGACAGGGTCTACGAGCAGTACTTC.

V is TRBV10-2 and J is TRBJ2-6, with D unclear. The CDR3 length is 16 residues. Germline loops: CDR1 WSHSY, CDR2 SAAADI. Trimming shortened V by 2 bases and J by 0 bases, and 8 bases separated the two germline ends. CDR3 DNA sequence: TGCGCCAGCAGTGAGGGGCACCGCTCTGGGGCCAACGTCCTGACTTTC. Amino acid sequence: CASSEGHRSGANVLTF.

The rearrangement links TRBV2 to TRBJ2-5; possible D gene TRBD1, 5 bases. Germline CDR1 is SNHLY and CDR2 is FYNNEI. There are 15 residues in the CDR3. V was trimmed by 4 bases and J by 2 bases, leaving 14 bases between them. CDR3 coding DNA: TGTGCCAGCAGTGCACGGACAACAGTACAAGAGACCCAGTACTTC. Encoded protein: CASSARTTVQETQYF.

The rearrangement links TRBV7-3 to TRBJ1-2; D may be TRBD1 (5 bases). The CDR3 sequence is 13 residues long. Trimming cost V 3 bases and J 4 bases, with 9 bases left between them. Germline CDR1 is SGHTA and CDR2 is FQGTGA. CDR3 residues: CASSFGTLYGYTF. CDR3 DNA sequence: TGTGCCAGCAGCTTTGGGACCCTCTATGGCTACACCTTC. Together with reference TRBV7-3 and TRBJ1-2, the CDR3 gives the full variable domain: GAGVSQTPSNKVTEKGKYVELRCDPISGHTALYWYRQSLGQGPEFLIYFQGTGAADDSGLPNDRFFAVRPEGSVSTLKIQRTERGDSAVYLCASSFGTLYGYTFGSGTRLTVV.

The chain combines TRBV20-1 with TRBJ1-4; TRBD1 agrees at 10 bases. The CDR3 totals 14 residues. Germline V gene data show CDR1 as DFQATT and CDR2 as SNEGSKA (reference sequence). V lost 3 bases to trimming and J lost 7 bases; unmatched junction nucleotides: 5. The CDR3 DNA follows: TGCAGTGCTAGGACAGGGGGCTTAAGTGAAAAACTGTTTTTT. The encoded protein is CSARTGGLSEKLFF.

The gene calls are TRBV19 and TRBJ1-2; D uncertain. CDR3 length: 12 residues. CDR1 LNHDA and CDR2 SQIVND come from the germline V gene (reference sequence). V was pared by 5 bases and J by 8 bases, with 12 bases between. CDR3 sequence: CASSLRSGGYTF. The CDR3 DNA is TGTGCCAGTAGTCTGCGATCCGGGGGCTACACCTTC.

This clonotype is termed medium-sized. V gene TRBV7-6 combines with J gene TRBJ2-7, with 9 bases lining up with TRBD1. Germline V gene data show CDR1 as SGHVS and CDR2 as FNYEAQ. The CDR3 contains 14 residues. With V trimmed by 5 bases and J by 2 bases, 4 bases remained unmatched. The chain's CDR3 is CASSRGQGPYEQYF. CDR3 in DNA: TGTGCCAGCAGCCGGGGACAGGGCCCCTACGAGCAGTACTTC.

This clonotype turned up a few times. The V gene is TRBV15, the J gene TRBJ1-4; 11 nucleotides align to TRBD1. From germline, CDR1 is LNHNV and CDR2 YYDKDF (reference sequence). CDR3 length: 14 residues. V shed 9 bases, J shed 11 bases, and the junction held 11 bases outside the gene matches. CDR3 DNA sequence: TGTGCCACAGCTCCCGGGACAGGGGGTCGGAAACTGTTTTTT. Its translation is CATAPGTGGRKLFF.

The CDR3 nucleotides read TGCAGTGCTAGCCCGGTAACCGTGAACACTGAAGCTTTCTTT. This translates into CSASPVTVNTEAFF. The V and J genes are TRBV20-1 and TRBJ1-1; no clear D. The CDR3 sequence is 14 residues long. Per germline, CDR1 DFQATT and CDR2 SNEGSKA (reference sequence). V was trimmed by 3 bases and J by 0 bases, leaving 11 bases between them.

The J gene is TRBJ2-7, the V gene TRBV20-1, with no clear D. The V end was cut by 1 base, the J end by 3 bases, with 7 bases between. This CDR3 has 12 residues. Germline V lookup: CDR1 DFQATT, CDR2 SNEGSKA (reference sequence). CDR3 in amino acids: CSARVSDYEQYF. In DNA form, the CDR3 reads TGCAGTGCTAGAGTTAGTGACTACGAGCAGTACTTC.

This chain links TRBV10-1 with TRBJ2-2; the D gene could be TRBD1 or TRBD2 (5 bases each). V dropped 6 bases and J dropped 2 bases, with 13 bases sitting between them. The CDR3 spans 15 residues. CDR1 WNHNN and CDR2 SYGVQD come from the germline V gene (reference sequence). The CDR3 nucleotides are TGCGCCAGCAGCCGAGGGACCGCCAACACCGGGGAGCTGTTTTTT. Amino acids: CASSRGTANTGELFF.